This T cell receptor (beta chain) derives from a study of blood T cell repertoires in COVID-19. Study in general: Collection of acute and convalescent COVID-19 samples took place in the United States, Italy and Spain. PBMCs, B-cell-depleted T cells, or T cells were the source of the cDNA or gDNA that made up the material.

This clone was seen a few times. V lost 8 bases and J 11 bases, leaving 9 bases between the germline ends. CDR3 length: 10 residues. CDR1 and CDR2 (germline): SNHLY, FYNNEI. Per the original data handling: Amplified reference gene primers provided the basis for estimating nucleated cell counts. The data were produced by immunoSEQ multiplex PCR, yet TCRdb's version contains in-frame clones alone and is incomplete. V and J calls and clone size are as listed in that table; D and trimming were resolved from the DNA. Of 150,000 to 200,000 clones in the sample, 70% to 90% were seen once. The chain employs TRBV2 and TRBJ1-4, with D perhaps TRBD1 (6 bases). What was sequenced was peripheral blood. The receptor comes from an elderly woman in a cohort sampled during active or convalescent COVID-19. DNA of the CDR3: TGTGCCAGCGCCAGGGGTAAACTGTTTTTT. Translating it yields CASARGKLFF.